The clone carrying this TCR beta chain was recorded a few times. For the second PCR, which ran for roughly 6 to 12 cycles, a sample-barcoded 5' primer and a J-beta primer mix were used. TCRdb itself ran the 5' RACE reads through MiXCR, one entry per CDR3 protein. This sample has roughly 730,000 distinct CDR3 sequences, with approximately 60% found just once. This entry is derived from a study of blood T cells in healthy people across ages. On the study more broadly: T cells yielded about one barcoded beta molecule per two cells through template switching.

Individuals who donated were healthy Caucasians from Russia aged roughly 6 to 100. Every donor gave ten milliliters of peripheral blood. This TCR came from a man aged 40-49 years in good health. Sequencing used blood.

CDR3 nucleotides: TGTGCCAGCAGCACGGACAGGAGTAACTATGGCTACACCTTC. Its protein product is CASSTDRSNYGYTF. V is TRBV11-1 and J is TRBJ1-2; 7 bases map to TRBD1. Unmatched junction bases numbered 4, after V lost 5 bases and J lost 1 base. CDR1 SGHAT and CDR2 FQDESV come from the germline V gene (reference sequence). The CDR3 is 14 amino acids.